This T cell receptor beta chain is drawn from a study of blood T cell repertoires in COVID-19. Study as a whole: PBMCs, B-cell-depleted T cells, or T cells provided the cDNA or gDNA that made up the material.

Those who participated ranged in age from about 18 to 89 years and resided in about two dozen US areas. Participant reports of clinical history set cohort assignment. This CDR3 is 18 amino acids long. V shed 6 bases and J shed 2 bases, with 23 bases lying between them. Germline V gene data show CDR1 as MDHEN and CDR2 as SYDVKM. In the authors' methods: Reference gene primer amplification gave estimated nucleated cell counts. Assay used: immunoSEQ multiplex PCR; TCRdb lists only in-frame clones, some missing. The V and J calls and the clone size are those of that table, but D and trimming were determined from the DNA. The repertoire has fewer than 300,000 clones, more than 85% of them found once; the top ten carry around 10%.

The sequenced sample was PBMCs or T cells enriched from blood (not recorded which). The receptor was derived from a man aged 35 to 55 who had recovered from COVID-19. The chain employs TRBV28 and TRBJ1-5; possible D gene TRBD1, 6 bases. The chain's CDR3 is CASSPAAGVVIGNQPQHF. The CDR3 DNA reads TGTGCCAGCAGCCCTGCGGCAGGGGTGGTTATTGGCAATCAGCCCCAGCATTTT. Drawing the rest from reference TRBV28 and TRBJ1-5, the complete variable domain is DVKVTQSSRYLVKRTGEKVFLECVQDMDHENMFWYRQDPGLGLRLIYFSYDVKMKEKGDIPEGYSVSREKKERFSLILESASTNQTSMYLCASSPAAGVVIGNQPQHFGDGTRLSIL.